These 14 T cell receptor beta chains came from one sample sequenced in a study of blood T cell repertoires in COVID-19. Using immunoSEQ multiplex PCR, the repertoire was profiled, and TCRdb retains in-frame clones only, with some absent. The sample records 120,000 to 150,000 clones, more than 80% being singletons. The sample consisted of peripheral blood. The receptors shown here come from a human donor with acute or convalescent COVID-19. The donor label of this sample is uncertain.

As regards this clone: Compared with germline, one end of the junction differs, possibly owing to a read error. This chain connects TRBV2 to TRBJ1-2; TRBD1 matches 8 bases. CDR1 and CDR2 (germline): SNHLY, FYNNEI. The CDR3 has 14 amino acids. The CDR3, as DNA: TGTGCCAGCAGCCCTGGACAGGGTAACGATGGCTACACCTTC. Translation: CASSPGQGNDGYTF.

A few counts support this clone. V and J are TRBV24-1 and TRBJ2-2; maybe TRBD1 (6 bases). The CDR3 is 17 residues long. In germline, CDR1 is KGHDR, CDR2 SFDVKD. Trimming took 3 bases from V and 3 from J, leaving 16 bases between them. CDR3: CATSDAPWAGDTGELFF. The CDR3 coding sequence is TGTGCCACCAGTGATGCCCCTTGGGCAGGGGACACCGGGGAGCTGTTTTTT.

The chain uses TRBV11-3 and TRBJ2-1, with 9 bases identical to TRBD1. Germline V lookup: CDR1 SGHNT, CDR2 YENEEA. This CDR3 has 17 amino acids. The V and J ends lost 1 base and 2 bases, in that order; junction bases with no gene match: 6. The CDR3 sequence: CASSLVDGQGPYNEQFF. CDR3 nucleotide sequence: TGTGCCAGCAGCTTAGTAGACGGACAGGGGCCCTACAATGAGCAGTTCTTC.

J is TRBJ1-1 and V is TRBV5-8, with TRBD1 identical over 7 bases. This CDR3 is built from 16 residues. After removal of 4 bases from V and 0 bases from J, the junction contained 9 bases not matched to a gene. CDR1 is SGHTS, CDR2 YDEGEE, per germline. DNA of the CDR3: TGTGCCAGCAGCCTAGGACAGGCCCTAATGAACACTGAAGCTTTCTTT. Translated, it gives CASSLGQALMNTEAFF. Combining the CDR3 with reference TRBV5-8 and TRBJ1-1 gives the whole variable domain EAGVTQSPTHLIKTRGQQATLRCSPISGHTSVYWYQQALGLGLQFLLWYDEGEERNRGNFPPRFSGRQFPNYSSELNVNALELEDSALYLCASSLGQALMNTEAFFGQGTRLTVV.

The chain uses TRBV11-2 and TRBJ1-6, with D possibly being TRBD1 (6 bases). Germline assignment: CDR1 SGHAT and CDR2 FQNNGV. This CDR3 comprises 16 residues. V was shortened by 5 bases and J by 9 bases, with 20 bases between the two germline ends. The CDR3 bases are TGTGCCAGCAGCCCCAGAGGGGCAGGGGTTAGTTCACCCCTCCACTTT. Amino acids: CASSPRGAGVSSPLHF. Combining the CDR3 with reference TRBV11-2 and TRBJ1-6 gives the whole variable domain EAGVAQSPRYKIIEKRQSVAFWCNPISGHATLYWYQQILGQGPKLLIQFQNNGVVDDSQLPKDRFSAERLKGVDSTLKIQPAKLEDSAVYLCASSPRGAGVSSPLHFGNGTRLTVT.

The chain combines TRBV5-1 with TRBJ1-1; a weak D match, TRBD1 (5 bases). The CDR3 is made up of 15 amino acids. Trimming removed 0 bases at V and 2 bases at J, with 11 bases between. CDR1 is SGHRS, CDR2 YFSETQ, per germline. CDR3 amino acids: CASSLEGRENTEAFF. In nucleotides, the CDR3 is TGCGCCAGCAGCTTGGAGGGCAGGGAAAACACTGAAGCTTTCTTT.

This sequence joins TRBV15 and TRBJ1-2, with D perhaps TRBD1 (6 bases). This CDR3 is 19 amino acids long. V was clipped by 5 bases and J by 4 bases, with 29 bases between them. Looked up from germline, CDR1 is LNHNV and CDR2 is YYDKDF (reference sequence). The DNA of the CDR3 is TGTGCCACCAGCGTGCCCCCGGGACAAGTACTATTATCCATCTATGGCTACACCTTC. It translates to CATSVPPGQVLLSIYGYTF.

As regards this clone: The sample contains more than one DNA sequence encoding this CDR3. CDR3 protein: CASSIGRQGKETQYF. The CDR3 DNA reads TGTGCCAGTAGTATAGGCCGACAGGGGAAAGAGACCCAGTACTTC. This rearrangement joins TRBV19 to TRBJ2-5; 8 nucleotides agree with TRBD1. CDR1 and CDR2 (germline): LNHDA, SQIVND (reference sequence). The CDR3 loop spans 15 amino acids. Trimming removed 1 base from V and 3 bases from J; junction bases left unmatched: 4.

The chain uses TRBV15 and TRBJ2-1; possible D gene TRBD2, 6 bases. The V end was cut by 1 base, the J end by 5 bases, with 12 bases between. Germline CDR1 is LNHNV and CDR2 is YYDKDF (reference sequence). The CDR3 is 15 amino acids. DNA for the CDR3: TGTGCCACCAGCAGAGTCGCTTCGGGGGACAATGAGCAGTTCTTC. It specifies CATSRVASGDNEQFF.

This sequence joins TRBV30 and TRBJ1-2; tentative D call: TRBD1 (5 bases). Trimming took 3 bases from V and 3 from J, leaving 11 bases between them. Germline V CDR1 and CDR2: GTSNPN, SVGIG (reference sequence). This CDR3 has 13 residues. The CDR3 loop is CAWSPSGYYGYTF. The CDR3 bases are TGTGCCTGGAGCCCCTCAGGGTACTATGGCTACACCTTC.

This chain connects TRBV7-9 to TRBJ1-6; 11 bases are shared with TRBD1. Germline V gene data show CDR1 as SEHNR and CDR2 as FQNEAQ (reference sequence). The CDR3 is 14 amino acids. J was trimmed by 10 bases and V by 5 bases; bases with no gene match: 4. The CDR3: CASSKGQGGSPLHF. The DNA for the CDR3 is TGTGCCAGCAGCAAGGGACAGGGGGGATCACCCCTCCACTTT.

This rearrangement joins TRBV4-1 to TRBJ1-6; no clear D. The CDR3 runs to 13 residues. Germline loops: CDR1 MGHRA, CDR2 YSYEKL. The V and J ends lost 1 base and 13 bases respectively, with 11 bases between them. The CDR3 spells CASSQGAIPPLHF. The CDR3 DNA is TGCGCCAGCAGCCAAGGGGCCATACCGCCCCTCCACTTT.

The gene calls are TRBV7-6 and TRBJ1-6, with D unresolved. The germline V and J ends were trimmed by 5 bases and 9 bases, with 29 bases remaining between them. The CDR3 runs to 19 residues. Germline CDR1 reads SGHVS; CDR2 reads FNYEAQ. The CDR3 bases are TGTGCCAGCAGCCAATTCCCCTTGGAGGGAACGGGTGTGGCTTCACCCCTCCACTTT. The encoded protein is CASSQFPLEGTGVASPLHF.

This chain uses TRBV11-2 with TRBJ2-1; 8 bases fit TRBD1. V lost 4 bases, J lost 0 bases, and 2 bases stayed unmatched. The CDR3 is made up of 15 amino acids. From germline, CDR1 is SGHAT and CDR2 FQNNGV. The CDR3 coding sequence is TGTGCCAGCAGCTGGACAGGGAGCTCCTACAATGAGCAGTTCTTC. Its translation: CASSWTGSSYNEQFF.